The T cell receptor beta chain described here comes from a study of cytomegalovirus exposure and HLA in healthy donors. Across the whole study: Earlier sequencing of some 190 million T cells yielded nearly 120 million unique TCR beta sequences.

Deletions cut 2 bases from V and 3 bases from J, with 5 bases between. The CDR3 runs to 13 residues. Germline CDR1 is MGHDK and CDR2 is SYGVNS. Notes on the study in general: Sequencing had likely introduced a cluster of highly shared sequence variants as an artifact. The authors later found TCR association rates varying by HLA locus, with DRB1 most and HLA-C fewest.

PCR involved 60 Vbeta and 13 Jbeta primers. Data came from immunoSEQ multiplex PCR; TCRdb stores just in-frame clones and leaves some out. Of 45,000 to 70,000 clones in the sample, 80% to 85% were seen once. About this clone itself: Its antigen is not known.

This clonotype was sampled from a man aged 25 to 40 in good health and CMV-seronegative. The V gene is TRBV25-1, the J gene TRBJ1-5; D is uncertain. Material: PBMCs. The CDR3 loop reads CASSEGLNQPQHF. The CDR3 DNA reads TGTGCCAGCAGTGAAGGGCTCAATCAGCCCCAGCATTTT.